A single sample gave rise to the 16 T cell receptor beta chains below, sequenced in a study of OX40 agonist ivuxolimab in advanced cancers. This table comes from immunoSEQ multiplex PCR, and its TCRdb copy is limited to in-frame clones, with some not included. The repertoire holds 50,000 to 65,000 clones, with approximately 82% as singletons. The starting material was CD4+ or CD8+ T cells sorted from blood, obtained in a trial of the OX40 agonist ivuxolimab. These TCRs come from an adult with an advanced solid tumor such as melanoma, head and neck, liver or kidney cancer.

CDR3 bases: TGTGCCAGCAGTAGACCTTACTTCGCGAGCAACACTGAAGCTTTCTTT. This translates into CASSRPYFASNTEAFF. This chain uses TRBV2 with TRBJ1-1; the D is unclear. The germline V and J ends were trimmed by 5 bases and 2 bases, with 18 bases remaining between them. The CDR3 extends over 16 amino acids. CDR1 SNHLY and CDR2 FYNNEI come from the germline V gene.

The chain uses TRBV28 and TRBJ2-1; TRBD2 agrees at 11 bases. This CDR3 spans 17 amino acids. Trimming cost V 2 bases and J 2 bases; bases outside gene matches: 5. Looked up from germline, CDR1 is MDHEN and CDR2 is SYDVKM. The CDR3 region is CASSLAGLAGTYNEQFF. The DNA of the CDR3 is TGTGCCAGCAGTTTAGCCGGACTAGCGGGTACCTACAATGAGCAGTTCTTC.

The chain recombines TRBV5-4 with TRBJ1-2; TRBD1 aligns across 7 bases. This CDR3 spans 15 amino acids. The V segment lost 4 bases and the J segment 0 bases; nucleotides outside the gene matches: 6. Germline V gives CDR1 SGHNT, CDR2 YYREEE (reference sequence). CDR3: CASSRGTATNYGYTF. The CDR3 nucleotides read TGTGCCAGCAGCCGGGGGACAGCAACTAACTATGGCTACACCTTC.

This chain's CDR3 is CASRKQGNEQFF. CDR3 sequence (DNA): TGTGCCAGCAGGAAGCAGGGTAACGAGCAGTTCTTC. The rearrangement uses TRBV6-6 and TRBJ2-1; possible D gene TRBD1, 5 bases. V dropped 6 bases and J dropped 10 bases, with 13 bases sitting between them. This CDR3 contains 12 residues. Germline V gene lookup returns CDR1 MNHNY and CDR2 SVGAGI (reference sequence).

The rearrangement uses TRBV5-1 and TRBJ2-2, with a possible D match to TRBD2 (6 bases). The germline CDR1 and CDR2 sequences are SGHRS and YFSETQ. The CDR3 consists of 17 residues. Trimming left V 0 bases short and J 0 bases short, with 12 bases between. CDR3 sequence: CASSLAGGATNTGELFF. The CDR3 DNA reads TGCGCCAGCAGCTTGGCCGGAGGGGCGACGAACACCGGGGAGCTGTTTTTT.

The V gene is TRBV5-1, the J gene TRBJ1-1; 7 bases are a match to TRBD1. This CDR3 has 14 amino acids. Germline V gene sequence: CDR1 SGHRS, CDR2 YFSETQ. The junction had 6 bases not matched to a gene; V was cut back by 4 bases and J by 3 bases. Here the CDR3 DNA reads TGCGCCAGCAGCATCGGTGACAGGGACACTGAAGCTTTCTTT. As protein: CASSIGDRDTEAFF.

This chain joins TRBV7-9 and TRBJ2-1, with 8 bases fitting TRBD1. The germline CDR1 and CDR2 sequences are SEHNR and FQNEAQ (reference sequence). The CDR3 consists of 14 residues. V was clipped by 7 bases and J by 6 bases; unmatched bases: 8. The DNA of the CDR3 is TGTGCCAGCAACCGACAGGGGTTCGGCAATGAGCAGTTCTTC. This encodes CASNRQGFGNEQFF.

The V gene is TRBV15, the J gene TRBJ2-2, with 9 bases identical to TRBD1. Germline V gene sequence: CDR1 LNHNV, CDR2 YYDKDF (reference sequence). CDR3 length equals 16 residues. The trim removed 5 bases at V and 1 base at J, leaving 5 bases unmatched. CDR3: CATSRGTGKNTGELFF. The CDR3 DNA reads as TGTGCCACCAGCCGTGGGACAGGGAAGAACACCGGGGAGCTGTTTTTT.

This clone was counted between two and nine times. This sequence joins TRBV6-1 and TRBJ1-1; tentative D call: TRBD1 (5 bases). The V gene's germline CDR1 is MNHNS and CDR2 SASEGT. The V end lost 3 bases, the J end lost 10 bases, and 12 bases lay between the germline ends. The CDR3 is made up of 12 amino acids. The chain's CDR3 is CASSELGETAFF. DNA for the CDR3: TGTGCCAGCAGTGAGTTGGGGGAGACAGCTTTCTTT.

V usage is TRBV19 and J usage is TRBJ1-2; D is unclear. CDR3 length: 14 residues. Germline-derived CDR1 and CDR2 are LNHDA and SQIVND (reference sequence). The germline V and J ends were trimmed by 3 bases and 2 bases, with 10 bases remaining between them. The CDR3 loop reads CASSMPSLNYGYTF. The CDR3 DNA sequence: TGTGCCAGTAGTATGCCGAGCCTGAACTATGGCTACACCTTC.

Here the CDR3 reads CASSWTGTDTGELFF. Here the CDR3 DNA reads TGTGCCAGCAGCTGGACCGGGACCGACACCGGGGAGCTGTTTTTT. V usage is TRBV5-6 and J usage is TRBJ2-2; D is tentatively TRBD1 or TRBD2 (5 bases each). Trimming cost V 3 bases and J 3 bases, with 12 bases left between them. CDR3 length equals 15 residues. Germline V gene sequence: CDR1 SGHDT, CDR2 YYEEEE.

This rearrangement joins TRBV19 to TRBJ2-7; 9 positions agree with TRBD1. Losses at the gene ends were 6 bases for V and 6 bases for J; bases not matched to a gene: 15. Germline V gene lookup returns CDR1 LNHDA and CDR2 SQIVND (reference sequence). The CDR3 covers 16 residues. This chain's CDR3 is CASSPPGTGRFLEQYF. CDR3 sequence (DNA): TGTGCCAGTAGCCCTCCCGGGACAGGGAGATTTCTCGAGCAGTACTTC.

The CDR3, as DNA: TGTGCCAGCAGCAACCCTGGGGGAGGAAAGTACGAGCAGTACTTC. This translates into CASSNPGGGKYEQYF. The rearrangement uses TRBV7-9 and TRBJ2-7; a possible D gene is TRBD2 (6 bases). V lost 5 bases and J 4 bases, leaving 18 bases between the germline ends. The V gene's germline CDR1 is SEHNR and CDR2 FQNEAQ (reference sequence). This CDR3 is 15 amino acids long.

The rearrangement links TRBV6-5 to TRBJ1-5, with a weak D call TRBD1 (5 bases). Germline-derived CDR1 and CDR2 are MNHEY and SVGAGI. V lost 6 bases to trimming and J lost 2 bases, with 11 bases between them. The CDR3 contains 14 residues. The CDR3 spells CASRPLGRNQPQHF. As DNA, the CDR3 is TGTGCCAGCAGGCCCCTGGGGCGCAATCAGCCCCAGCATTTT.

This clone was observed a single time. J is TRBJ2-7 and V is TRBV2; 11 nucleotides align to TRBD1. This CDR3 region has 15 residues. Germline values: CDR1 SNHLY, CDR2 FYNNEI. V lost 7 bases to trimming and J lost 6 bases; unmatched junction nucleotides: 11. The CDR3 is CASMIRTGGLGEQYF. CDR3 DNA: TGTGCCAGCATGATCCGGACAGGGGGCTTGGGCGAGCAGTACTTC.

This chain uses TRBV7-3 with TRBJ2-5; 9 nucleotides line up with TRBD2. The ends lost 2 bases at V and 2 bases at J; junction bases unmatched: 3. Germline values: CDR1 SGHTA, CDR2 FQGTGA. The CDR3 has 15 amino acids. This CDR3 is CASSLYAGGQETQYF. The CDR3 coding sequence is TGTGCCAGCAGCTTATATGCGGGGGGGCAAGAGACCCAGTACTTC.